A single sample is the source of the 23 T cell receptor beta chains below, sequenced in a study of tissue T cells after allogeneic stem cell transplantation. Only in-frame clones appear in the TCRdb table, and some are missing; sequencing was by immunoSEQ multiplex PCR. The sample has some 25,000 clones, 73% seen once. The sequencing used tissue from the ileum, collected at autopsy. The receptors come from a female donor aged 60 or older with lung cancer.

This chain uses TRBV13 with TRBJ2-7, with D maybe TRBD1 (6 bases). Germline V CDR1 and CDR2: PRHDT, FYEKMQ (reference sequence). The CDR3 loop spans 15 amino acids. V lost 1 base and J 1 base, leaving 11 bases between the germline ends. The CDR3: CASSLDRDLSYEQYF. The CDR3 nucleotides are TGTGCCAGCAGCTTAGACAGGGATCTTTCCTACGAGCAGTACTTC.

The rearrangement uses TRBV30 and TRBJ1-1; 8 positions agree with TRBD1. Germline CDR1 and CDR2: GTSNPN and SVGIG (reference sequence). J was trimmed by 6 bases and V by 1 base; bases with no gene match: 4. The CDR3 is made up of 13 amino acids. DNA for the CDR3: TGTGCCTGGAGTGGTCAGGGGGCAGCTGAAGCTTTCTTT. Its translation is CAWSGQGAAEAFF.

The gene calls are TRBV5-4 and TRBJ1-4, with TRBD1 identical over 9 bases. In germline, CDR1 is SGHNT, CDR2 YYREEE (reference sequence). This CDR3 has 15 residues. With 3 bases clipped from V and 7 bases from J, the junction kept 7 bases outside the gene matches. As DNA, the CDR3 is TGTGCCAGCAGCTCCCTAGGGACAGGGCTTGAAAAACTGTTTTTT. Encoded protein: CASSSLGTGLEKLFF.

The V gene is TRBV5-1, the J gene TRBJ2-7, with TRBD2 identical over 11 bases. Germline trimming cut 3 bases from V and 7 bases from J; bases unmatched to any gene: 12. This CDR3 contains 16 residues. Per the germline V gene, CDR1 is SGHRS and CDR2 is YFSETQ. CDR3 residues: CASSSLAGGLVKEQYF. CDR3 DNA sequence: TGCGCCAGCAGCTCCTTAGCGGGAGGGCTAGTTAAGGAGCAGTACTTC.

This clone was counted a few times. The chain is built from TRBV11-1 and TRBJ2-1; 12 nucleotides align to TRBD2. The germline gives CDR1 SGHAT, CDR2 FQDESV (reference sequence). Trimming removed 2 bases from V and 10 bases from J; junction bases left unmatched: 9. The length of the CDR3 is 16 residues. CDR3 nucleotide sequence: TGTGCCAGCAGCTTATATCTAGCGGGAGGGCTAATAGAGCAGTTCTTC. This codes for CASSLYLAGGLIEQFF.

This clone was observed once. The CDR3 DNA follows: TGTGCCTGGAGTGGGGGCCTATCCTACGAGCAGTACTTC. Its translation: CAWSGGLSYEQYF. The V gene is TRBV30, the J gene TRBJ2-7, with a possible D match to TRBD1 (5 bases). Trimming left V 1 base short and J 1 base short, with 8 bases between. Germline assignment: CDR1 GTSNPN and CDR2 SVGIG (reference sequence). There are 13 residues in the CDR3.

The V call is TRBV5-6, the J call TRBJ1-5; D not certain. The CDR3 is 15 residues long. Germline CDR1 is SGHDT and CDR2 is YYEEEE. The ends were cut back, 2 bases at V and 1 base at J, with 10 bases in the middle. The DNA of the CDR3 is TGTGCCAGCAGCTTTCTTTCCGGGAGCAATCAGCCCCAGCATTTT. Protein product: CASSFLSGSNQPQHF. Full variable domain (outside the CDR3, taken from reference TRBV5-6 and TRBJ1-5): DAGVTQSPTHLIKTRGQQVTLRCSPKSGHDTVSWYQQALGQGPQFIFQYYEEEERQRGNFPDRFSGHQFPNYSSELNVNALLLGDSALYLCASSFLSGSNQPQHFGDGTRLSIL.

The rearrangement uses TRBV21-1 and TRBJ1-2; the DNA was not used to check the table's D call, TRBD1. TRBV21-1 is termed a pseudogene. The CDR3 sequence is 16 residues long. DNA for the CDR3: TGTGCCAGCAGCAAAATTGGGGGACAGGTTAATCGTGGCTACACCTTC. This gives the protein CASSKIGGQVNRGYTF.

The rearrangement joins TRBV30 to TRBJ1-1; D call uncertain. CDR1 and CDR2 from the germline V gene are GTSNPN and SVGIG (reference sequence). V lost 2 bases and J 5 bases, leaving 12 bases between the germline ends. CDR3 length: 13 residues. The CDR3 sequence: CAWSHDIRTEAFF. The CDR3 DNA reads TGTGCCTGGAGTCATGACATTCGGACTGAAGCTTTCTTT.

The chain employs TRBV6-5 and TRBJ1-2; D unclear. Trimming removed 4 bases at V and 3 bases at J, with 9 bases between. The germline gives CDR1 MNHEY, CDR2 SVGAGI. The CDR3 contains 13 residues. The CDR3 region is CASSSRPYYGYTF. CDR3 coding DNA: TGTGCCAGCAGTTCCCGACCCTACTATGGCTACACCTTC.

The chain is built from TRBV11-2 and TRBJ1-1, with D unclear. This CDR3 has 13 residues. The V and J ends lost 3 bases and 4 bases respectively, with 9 bases between them. CDR1 is SGHAT, CDR2 FQNNGV, per germline. The CDR3 DNA reads TGTGCCAGCAGCTTTAACAGAGCCACTGAAGCTTTCTTT. Protein sequence: CASSFNRATEAFF.

This clone was seen more than once but under ten times. Other DNA sequences of this sample code for an identical CDR3. The rearrangement joins TRBV5-1 to TRBJ1-1; D call uncertain. With 2 bases removed from V and 1 base from J, the gap between germline ends came to 6 bases. Looked up from germline, CDR1 is SGHRS and CDR2 is YFSETQ. The CDR3 consists of 13 residues. For the CDR3, the DNA is TGCGCCAGCAGCTTTCGAGGGAACACTGAAGCTTTCTTT. Protein: CASSFRGNTEAFF.

This clone has more than one count but fewer than ten. The J gene is TRBJ2-3, the V gene TRBV7-6, with TRBD1 matching 10 bases. This CDR3 has 17 amino acids. Germline CDR1 is SGHVS and CDR2 is FNYEAQ. V trimming: 2 bases; J trimming: 4 bases; junction bases outside the gene matches: 9. CDR3 loop: CASSLTSGTGVPDTQYF. CDR3 coding DNA: TGTGCCAGCAGCTTAACCTCCGGGACAGGGGTTCCAGATACGCAGTATTTT.

A few counts support this clone. This sequence joins TRBV5-1 and TRBJ2-7; D gene uncertain. CDR1 and CDR2 (germline): SGHRS, YFSETQ. The ends were cut back, 7 bases at V and 5 bases at J, with 19 bases in the middle. The CDR3 runs 14 residues. CDR3 nucleotides: TGCGCCAGCTACAATGGCCCAGAGCCCCACGAGCAGTACTTC. The encoded protein is CASYNGPEPHEQYF.

The chain couples TRBV7-9 to TRBJ2-2, with 10 bases matching TRBD1. Germline V lookup: CDR1 SEHNR, CDR2 FQNEAQ (reference sequence). The trim removed 4 bases at V and 2 bases at J, leaving 4 bases unmatched. CDR3 length equals 16 residues. CDR3 amino acids: CASSSRDRGNTGELFF. Written as DNA, the CDR3 is TGTGCCAGCAGCTCACGGGACAGGGGCAACACCGGGGAGCTGTTTTTT.

About this clone itself: The same CDR3 is also encoded by other DNA sequences in this sample. The chain is built from TRBV29-1 and TRBJ1-1; 7 nucleotides match TRBD1. The CDR3 contains 13 residues. CDR1 SQVTM and CDR2 ANQGSEA come from the germline V gene. J was trimmed by 4 bases and V by 6 bases; bases with no gene match: 8. In nucleotides, the CDR3 is TGCAGCGTGAGGGGGCAGGGCGGCACTGAAGCTTTCTTT. This sequence encodes CSVRGQGGTEAFF.

The chain links TRBV30 to TRBJ2-7; 12 bases align to TRBD1. CDR1 GTSNPN and CDR2 SVGIG come from the germline V gene (reference sequence). This CDR3 has 18 amino acids. The J segment lost 2 bases and the V segment lost 3 bases, leaving 14 bases of the junction unmatched. In DNA, the CDR3 is TGTGCCTGGAGACGGTGGGATTTAGGGACAGGGGGCCCCTACGAGCAGTACTTC. It encodes CAWRRWDLGTGGPYEQYF.

The rearrangement uses TRBV7-2 and TRBJ1-2; perhaps TRBD1 as D (6 bases). The length of the CDR3 is 13 residues. The germline V gene has CDR1 SGHTA and CDR2 FQGNSA. V lost 4 bases and J 4 bases, leaving 10 bases between the germline ends. The CDR3 region is CASSSRGGYGYTF. CDR3 DNA: TGTGCCAGCAGCTCCAGGGGCGGCTATGGCTACACCTTC.

Only one count was recorded for this clone. The V gene is TRBV7-8, the J gene TRBJ1-3; perhaps TRBD1 as D (6 bases). Trimming removed 6 bases from V and 4 bases from J, with 16 bases in between. This CDR3 is built from 15 residues. Germline V gene data show CDR1 as SGHVS and CDR2 as FQNEAQ. As DNA, the CDR3 is TGTGCCAGCAGGAAAGAGACAGGCAGCGGAAACACCATATATTTT. This gives the protein CASRKETGSGNTIYF.

The rearrangement joins TRBV7-2 to TRBJ2-1, with D perhaps being TRBD1 or TRBD2 (5 bases each). The V gene lost 5 bases and the J gene lost 12 bases, with 20 bases spanning the gap. CDR3 length equals 14 residues. Per the germline V gene, CDR1 is SGHTA and CDR2 is FQGNSA. The CDR3 spells CASSAPRGDLGQFF. DNA of the CDR3: TGTGCCAGCAGCGCTCCGCGAGGGGACCTCGGGCAGTTCTTC.

The chain couples TRBV6-2 or TRBV6-3 to TRBJ1-2; TRBD1 might be the D (6 bases). Trimming removed 2 bases at V and 0 bases at J, with 16 bases between. Germline CDR1 and CDR2: MNHEY and SVGEGT. The CDR3 length is 17 residues. The DNA for the CDR3 is TGTGCCAGCAGTTACGACAGAGGACAGTTATCTAACTATGGCTACACCTTC. Residues: CASSYDRGQLSNYGYTF.

The chain uses TRBV11-3 and TRBJ1-2; D not certain. The CDR3 is 13 amino acids. CDR1 and CDR2 from the germline V gene are SGHNT and YENEEA. Deletions cut 3 bases from V and 0 bases from J, with 5 bases between. The CDR3 DNA is TGTGCCAGCAGCTTCCGACCTAACTATGGCTACACCTTC. It specifies CASSFRPNYGYTF.

This clone was detected only once. V and J are TRBV18 and TRBJ1-5; D ambiguous. The V end was cut by 3 bases, the J end by 11 bases, with 17 bases between. CDR3 length: 14 amino acids. Germline CDR1 KGHSH, CDR2 LQKENI. The CDR3 region is CASSPTAGERAQHF. The CDR3 DNA sequence: TGTGCCAGCTCACCTACAGCGGGCGAGAGGGCCCAGCATTTT.